This T cell receptor (beta chain) was documented in a study of regulatory T cells in long-lasting Graves disease. Study conclusions and caveats: Newly diagnosed disease favored TRBV20-1 and TRBJ2-1 over persistent disease. Fewer public clonotypes were shared by new patients (approximately 970) than by persistent patients (about 3,000). Compared with new cases, persistent Graves' patients showed reduced TCR diversity.

Turning to this clonotype: Its specificity is unknown.

Trimming cost V 4 bases and J 0 bases, with 22 bases left between them. CDR1 and CDR2 (germline): MNHEY, SMNVEV (reference sequence). The CDR3 is 20 residues long. Arm-PCR of CDR3 regions and iRepertoire HTBI primers were the basis on which TCR beta libraries were built. MiXCR, run by TCRdb on the multiplex PCR reads, gives a single entry per CDR3 protein. The table lists 600,000 to 800,000 distinct CDR3 sequences, about 30% of them singletons. Documented time point: persistent/refractory GD, antithyroid drugs over 5 years with positive TRAb. Extracted RNA from PBMCs served as the source of the TCR library.

This TCR was recovered from a female donor with Graves disease. Sequencing used peripheral blood mononuclear cells (PBMCs), obtained when the disease was refractory, from a patient treated with antithyroid drugs. This chain uses TRBV27 with TRBJ1-6; no clear D gene. The CDR3 nucleotides read TGTGCCAGCAGTTCAAGATCCCTTACCCCCGGGAGCTCCTATAATTCACCCCTCCACTTT. Translation: CASSSRSLTPGSSYNSPLHF.